One sample yielded the 22 T cell receptor beta chains listed below, sequenced in a study of T cell responses to AZD1222 COVID-19 vaccine. Some clones are missing from TCRdb's copy, which holds only in-frame ones; the method was immunoSEQ multiplex PCR. The sample has just over 150,000 clones, around 86% seen once. This sample comprised peripheral blood, obtained 28 days after the second AZD1222 dose. The receptor source for this set is an adult who received the AZD1222 COVID-19 vaccine.

The V and J genes are TRBV15 and TRBJ2-3, with D maybe TRBD1 (6 bases). The CDR3 totals 15 residues. Germline CDR1 and CDR2: LNHNV and YYDKDF (reference sequence). Deletions cut 0 bases from V and 6 bases from J, with 13 bases between. DNA for the CDR3: TGTGCCACCAGCAGAGAACAGGGCCCCCCGGATACGCAGTATTTT. Its protein product is CATSREQGPPDTQYF.

The CDR3 sequence is CASSLVQVASTDTQYF. CDR3 sequence (DNA): TGTGCCAGCAGTTTGGTCCAGGTGGCTAGCACAGATACGCAGTATTTT. The genes are TRBV28 and TRBJ2-3; D unclear. The V and J ends lost 3 bases and 0 bases respectively, with 13 bases between them. Germline values: CDR1 MDHEN, CDR2 SYDVKM. The CDR3 length is 16 residues. Variable domain in full (rest from reference TRBV28 and TRBJ2-3): DVKVTQSSRYLVKRTGEKVFLECVQDMDHENMFWYRQDPGLGLRLIYFSYDVKMKEKGDIPEGYSVSREKKERFSLILESASTNQTSMYLCASSLVQVASTDTQYFGPGTRLTVL.

A single count supports this clone. This sequence joins TRBV24-1 and TRBJ2-1, with a weak D call TRBD1 (6 bases). The V gene lost 7 bases and the J gene lost 5 bases, with 11 bases spanning the gap. This CDR3 spans 13 amino acids. The V gene's germline CDR1 is KGHDR and CDR2 SFDVKD. CDR3 DNA: TGTGCCACCAGGACAGGAGACAACAATGAGCAGTTCTTC. Translating gives CATRTGDNNEQFF.

CDR3 amino acids: CASSDSAARGTEAFF. DNA for the CDR3: TGTGCCAGCAGTGACTCGGCAGCACGTGGCACTGAAGCTTTCTTT. The V and J genes are TRBV6-4 and TRBJ1-1, with D unclear. V was trimmed by 0 bases and J by 4 bases, leaving 12 bases between them. The V gene's germline CDR1 is MRHNA and CDR2 SNTAGT. CDR3 size: 15 residues.

The chain has TRBV30 and TRBJ2-5; D unresolved. Germline-derived CDR1 and CDR2 are GTSNPN and SVGIG (reference sequence). This CDR3 comprises 13 residues. With 0 bases removed from V and 3 bases from J, the gap between germline ends came to 8 bases. CDR3: CAWSVGKKETQYF. CDR3 bases: TGTGCCTGGAGTGTAGGCAAAAAAGAGACCCAGTACTTC. The complete variable domain, with remaining parts taken from reference TRBV30 and TRBJ2-5, reads SQTIHQWPATLVQPVGSPLSLECTVEGTSNPNLYWYRQAAGRGLQLLFYSVGIGQISSEVPQNLSASRPQDRQFILSSKKLLLSDSGFYLCAWSVGKKETQYFGPGTRLLVL.

This sequence joins TRBV12-3 or TRBV12-4 and TRBJ2-5, with TRBD1 as a possible D gene (6 bases). The germline V and J ends were trimmed by 6 bases and 7 bases, with 12 bases remaining between them. This CDR3 has 12 residues. DNA for the CDR3: TGTGCCAGCAGGCCTATCAGGGGGACCCAGTACTTC. Its translation: CASRPIRGTQYF.

The gene calls are TRBV5-6 and TRBJ2-7, with TRBD1 as a possible D gene (6 bases). V shed 4 bases and J shed 2 bases, with 7 bases lying between them. The CDR3 is made up of 12 amino acids. Germline values: CDR1 SGHDT, CDR2 YYEEEE. As DNA, the CDR3 is TGTGCCAGCAGCCGGGACACCTACGAGCAGTACTTC. Amino acid sequence: CASSRDTYEQYF.

The chain carries TRBV28 and TRBJ1-6; D is undetermined. Germline-derived CDR1 and CDR2 are MDHEN and SYDVKM. The CDR3 is 14 amino acids. Trimming pared 8 bases from V and 0 bases from J, leaving 8 bases between. The CDR3 DNA follows: TGTGCCAGCCGGGTTAGCTCCTATAATTCACCCCTCCACTTT. It translates to CASRVSSYNSPLHF.

The count of this clone is one. The chain has TRBV19 and TRBJ2-2; D is unresolved. Per germline, CDR1 LNHDA and CDR2 SQIVND (reference sequence). The ends were cut back, 7 bases at V and 4 bases at J, with 22 bases in the middle. The CDR3 covers 17 residues. The CDR3 spells CASNSRAGPTSTGELFF. The CDR3 DNA reads TGTGCCAGTAACTCAAGGGCCGGGCCCACGAGCACCGGGGAGCTGTTTTTT. Together with reference TRBV19 and TRBJ2-2, the CDR3 gives the full variable domain: DGGITQSPKYLFRKEGQNVTLSCEQNLNHDAMYWYRQDPGQGLRLIYYSQIVNDFQKGDIAEGYSVSREKKESFPLTVTSAQKNPTAFYLCASNSRAGPTSTGELFFGEGSRLTVL.

This chain connects TRBV6-5 to TRBJ1-3; perhaps TRBD1 as D (5 bases). The CDR3 has 14 residues. V gave up 8 bases and J gave up 0 bases, with 11 bases separating them. CDR1 is MNHEY and CDR2 is SVGAGI in the germline V gene. This CDR3 reads CASLNRHSGNTIYF. The CDR3 nucleotides read TGTGCCAGCTTGAACAGGCACTCTGGAAACACCATATATTTT.

This clone was recorded a few times. V and J are TRBV5-4 and TRBJ2-6; 9 bases line up with TRBD1. Trimming removed 4 bases from V and 2 bases from J; junction bases left unmatched: 7. Germline V gene lookup returns CDR1 SGHNT and CDR2 YYREEE (reference sequence). The CDR3 has 17 amino acids. Here the CDR3 reads CASSTGTGRAGANVLTF. CDR3 DNA: TGTGCCAGCAGCACAGGGACAGGGAGGGCTGGGGCCAACGTCCTGACTTTC.

This rearrangement joins TRBV29-1 to TRBJ2-3; D might be TRBD1 (6 bases). CDR1 is SQVTM, CDR2 ANQGSEA, per germline. The ends were cut back, 4 bases at V and 3 bases at J, with 8 bases in the middle. The CDR3 has 12 amino acids. The CDR3 reads CSVARGTDTQYF. CDR3 coding DNA: TGCAGCGTTGCCAGGGGAACAGATACGCAGTATTTT.

The rearrangement joins TRBV9 to TRBJ2-6; possibly TRBD1 for D (5 bases). The V gene lost 4 bases and the J gene lost 4 bases, with 9 bases spanning the gap. Germline CDR1 SGDLS, CDR2 YYNGEE. This CDR3 region has 14 residues. The chain's CDR3 is CASSQGSGANVLTF. DNA of the CDR3: TGTGCCAGCAGCCAGGGTTCCGGGGCCAACGTCCTGACTTTC.

The V and J genes are TRBV9 and TRBJ2-4; possible D gene TRBD2, 6 bases. The germline CDR1 and CDR2 sequences are SGDLS and YYNGEE. The V end lost 0 bases, the J end lost 7 bases, and 23 bases lay between the germline ends. The CDR3 extends over 18 amino acids. CDR3 amino acids: CASSVEAGSANILNIQYF. CDR3 in DNA: TGTGCCAGCAGCGTAGAGGCGGGATCTGCGAATATATTGAACATTCAGTACTTC.

The rearrangement joins TRBV9 to TRBJ2-4; 7 nucleotides line up with TRBD2. Trimming removed 3 bases from V and 2 bases from J; junction bases left unmatched: 20. The CDR3 spans 20 residues. From germline, CDR1 is SGDLS and CDR2 YYNGEE. The CDR3 region is CASSGGLSGATDGSKNIQYF. In nucleotides, the CDR3 is TGTGCCAGCAGCGGGGGTTTGAGCGGGGCCACGGACGGGTCCAAAAACATTCAGTACTTC.

The chain couples TRBV29-1 to TRBJ2-3, with TRBD2 matching 9 bases. Germline V gene data show CDR1 as SQVTM and CDR2 as ANQGSEA. The J segment lost 6 bases and the V segment lost 8 bases, leaving 6 bases of the junction unmatched. The CDR3 is made up of 12 amino acids. The CDR3 spells CSWREGPDTQYF. The DNA of the CDR3 is TGCAGCTGGCGGGAGGGCCCCGATACGCAGTATTTT.

The chain has TRBV3-1 (or the pseudogene TRBV3-2) and TRBJ2-7, with TRBD2 identical over 8 bases. Germline-derived CDR1 and CDR2 are LGHDT and YNNKEL (reference sequence). J was trimmed by 4 bases and V by 6 bases; bases with no gene match: 8. The length of the CDR3 is 14 residues. The CDR3 spells CASSPSTSGYEQYF. The CDR3 DNA follows: TGTGCCAGCAGTCCTAGCACTAGCGGATACGAGCAGTACTTC.

This clone was counted only a few times. V gene TRBV29-1 combines with J gene TRBJ2-7, with a possible D match to TRBD2 (6 bases). The V end was cut by 7 bases, the J end by 2 bases, with 15 bases between. The CDR3 contains 13 residues. CDR1 is SQVTM and CDR2 is ANQGSEA in the germline V gene. CDR3 sequence: CSAKAGTPYEQYF. Written as DNA, the CDR3 is TGCAGCGCAAAGGCGGGAACCCCCTACGAGCAGTACTTC.

V usage is TRBV19 and J usage is TRBJ1-2, with 9 bases lining up with TRBD1. The CDR3 is 15 residues long. The germline CDR1 and CDR2 sequences are LNHDA and SQIVND (reference sequence). Losses at the gene ends were 5 bases for V and 4 bases for J; bases not matched to a gene: 8. In nucleotides, the CDR3 is TGTGCCAGTAGTCCTCGGGGACAGGGTGGCTATGGCTACACCTTC. Translating it yields CASSPRGQGGYGYTF.

The V gene is TRBV7-6, the J gene TRBJ1-6; D might be TRBD1 (5 bases). CDR3 size: 15 residues. V was clipped by 1 base and J by 9 bases, with 13 bases between them. Germline lookup yields CDR1 SGHVS and CDR2 FNYEAQ. The CDR3 DNA sequence: TGTGCCAGCAGCTTAGGGGGGAGAGAAACTTCACCCCTCCACTTT. Amino acid sequence: CASSLGGRETSPLHF.

A remark on this clone: At the DNA level, this CDR3 is encoded by other sequences in the same sample as well. The chain has TRBV7-9 and TRBJ2-7; tentatively, D is TRBD2 (5 bases). This CDR3 has 12 amino acids. The V end was cut by 5 bases, the J end by 4 bases, with 9 bases between. Looked up from germline, CDR1 is SEHNR and CDR2 is FQNEAQ (reference sequence). CDR3 nucleotide sequence: TGTGCCAGCAGCCCTGAGGGTTACGAGCAGTACTTC. This translates into CASSPEGYEQYF.

This CDR3 reads CATPDYGGTGELFF. CDR3 nucleotide sequence: TGCGCCACCCCCGATTATGGTGGCACCGGGGAGCTGTTTTTT. The J gene is TRBJ2-2, the V gene TRBV10-1; D remains ambiguous. Germline V CDR1 and CDR2: WNHNN, SYGVQD (reference sequence). CDR3 length: 14 residues. Trimming pared 10 bases from V and 4 bases from J, leaving 16 bases between.